This T cell receptor beta chain was observed in a study of control samples from healthy donors and cancer patients. The CDR3 has 13 amino acids. Germline loops: CDR1 SGHRS, CDR2 YFSETQ. V shed 6 bases and J shed 5 bases, with 13 bases lying between them. Sequencing used immunoSEQ multiplex PCR; TCRdb keeps in-frame clones, though not all of them. The sample contains 100,000 to 150,000 clones, about 91% of which appear only once. The sequence was obtained from a man aged 18 to 30 in good health. The rearrangement uses TRBV5-1 and TRBJ2-3; tentatively, D is TRBD2 (6 bases). The source material was blood. CDR3 sequence: CASMGWGLDTQYF. CDR3 coding DNA: TGCGCCAGCATGGGGTGGGGACTAGATACGCAGTATTTT.